This TCR beta chain was observed in a study of Ad26.COV2.S vaccination and SARS-CoV-2 variants (dated by TCRdb to the early 2020s). Background for the entire study: Donors in the vaccine arm were drawn from COV1001, a multicentre, randomized, double-blind, placebo-controlled phase I-IIa trial testing Ad26.COV2.S in healthy adults. A total of approximately 30 samples were included in the TCR-sequenced set, comprising roughly 19 Ad26.COV2.S vaccine recipients, 5 placebo recipients and 8 SARS-CoV-2 convalescent individuals. Blinding of investigators to trial group allocation was maintained during experiments and outcome assessment. Sequencing of the TCRbeta repertoire served to evaluate the specificity and breadth of SARS-CoV-2-reactive T cell receptors following Ad26.COV2.S vaccination. Trial participants were randomized into five groups of five, in which low-dose or high-dose Ad26.COV2.S was given once or twice, or placebo was given on both occasions. Ad26.COV2.S was administered intramuscularly at 5 x 10^10 or 1 x 10^11 viral particles, either as a single shot or as two shots given 56 days apart.

Points on this clone: The antigen this receptor binds is unknown. No base quality information exists; no much larger clone differs at one position.

V was cut back by 1 base and J by 3 bases, leaving a gap of 7 bases between them. There are 14 amino acids in the CDR3, from cysteine to phenylalanine inclusive. The CDR3 DNA has 42 bases and is translated from base 1. The germline V gene gives CDR1 as KGHSH and CDR2 as LQKENI. The sample's treatment or condition label, in plain terms: about 20 received Ad26.COV2.S at low or high dose, single or two shots; roughly five received placebo; per-sample allocation not given. For vaccine and placebo recipients, the sequenced repertoires came from samples collected on day 63 after the first injection. Between 29 July and 7 August 2020, Cohort 1b enrolled 25 adults aged 18-55 years at one site in Boston, USA. As a vaccine, Ad26.COV2.S was a replication-incompetent adenovirus type 26 vector that expressed a prefusion-stabilized SARS-CoV-2 spike protein derived from the original Wuhan strain. General conclusions and limits of the study: Substantial breadth of spike-specific CD8+ and CD4+ T cell responses was reported after vaccination. According to the authors, total T cell responses may have been underestimated by the TCR breadth and depth analyses. Higher spike-specific TCR breadth was observed in Ad26.COV2.S recipients than in placebo recipients (P = 0.0014). The study was not powered for comparison of responses between vaccine doses or regimens. Non-spike TCR breadth was comparable between vaccine and placebo recipients, consistent with the vaccine containing only spike.

The immunoSEQ Assay was the method used to sequence TCRbeta CDR3 regions. After extraction, genomic DNA underwent amplification by bias-controlled multiplex PCR, followed by high-throughput sequencing. Per the source publication's procedure: Collapsing and filtering of sequences were performed to quantify the absolute abundance of each unique TCRbeta CDR3 region. T cell fraction was estimated by normalizing TCRbeta template counts to usable DNA, with usable DNA measured through amplification of reference genes found in all nucleated cells. Repertoire TCRs were annotated as SARS-CoV-2-specific when V gene, CDR3 amino acid sequence and J gene were exactly matched to a known reactive TCR set. The reference SARS-CoV-2 TCR set came from MIRA and was filtered for enrichment in COVID-19-positive ImmuneCODE repertoires, removing public or cross-reactive TCRs. Based on the MIRA antigens, annotated TCRs were further analysed at the level of specific ORF or position within ORF. Depth was the summed frequency of annotated unique rearrangements, while breadth was defined as annotated unique rearrangements over total unique productive rearrangements. Two-sided Wilcoxon rank-sum tests were used to compare TCR breadth between groups. The immuneACCESS repertoire file appears here via TCRdb, limited to in-frame rearrangements. These files lack a portion of the clones; in checked studies, under half of the deficit traces to unresolved V genes, and the cause of the others is not known. V and J calls and clone size are given by that table; D and trimming were obtained from the DNA. This sample lists roughly 330,000 clones; 75% to 90% were detected once. The ten largest account for 4.5% to 7% of the sample.

Here the sequenced sample was peripheral blood, taken in a trial of Ad26.COV2.S vaccine versus placebo. This receptor was taken from a person between 18 and 60 years old who received the Ad26.COV2.S COVID-19 vaccine or a placebo. Rearrangement joined TRBV18 to TRBJ1-5; no D segment can be confidently identified. The CDR3 sequence is CASSPQAVNQPQHF. The sequenced DNA is TGTGCCAGCTCACCACAGGCCGTCAATCAGCCCCAGCATTTT. Where the CDR3 stops, the reference TRBV18 and TRBJ1-5 genes take over; the full variable domain is NAGVMQNPRHLVRRRGQEARLRCSPMKGHSHVYWYRQLPEEGLKFMVYLQKENIIDESGMPKERFSAEFPKEGPSILRIQQVVRGDSAAYFCASSPQAVNQPQHFGDGTRLSIL.